A single sample gave rise to the 15 T cell receptor beta chains below, sequenced in a study of graft-versus-host responses after intestinal transplantation. Measured with immunoSEQ multiplex PCR; TCRdb has only the in-frame clones, and not every one. Of 7,500 to 10,000 clones listed, 85% to 95% are singletons. The material sequenced was PBMCs, taken 8 days after intestinal transplant. The receptors come from a human patient who received an intestinal transplant, so some T cells may come from the graft donor.

The chain couples TRBV2 to TRBJ2-5; 7 bases match TRBD1. The CDR3 runs 15 residues. CDR1 is SNHLY, CDR2 FYNNEI, per germline. V lost 1 base, J lost 2 bases, and 4 bases stayed unmatched. The CDR3 sequence is CASSEGDSTQETQYF. CDR3 bases: TGTGCCAGCAGTGAAGGGGACAGCACTCAAGAGACCCAGTACTTC.

Written as DNA, the CDR3 is TGCGCCAGCAGTCAAGGGGGGTCCTACAATGAGCAGTTCTTC. Residues: CASSQGGSYNEQFF. V and J are TRBV23-1 and TRBJ2-1; possible D gene TRBD2, 6 bases. TRBV23-1 is known as an ORF, though its function is uncertain. With 2 bases removed from V and 1 base from J, the gap between germline ends came to 6 bases. CDR3 length: 14 amino acids.

The chain recombines TRBV19 with TRBJ1-4, with D possibly TRBD1 on 5 matching bases. CDR3 length equals 15 residues. V shed 2 bases and J shed 3 bases, with 10 bases lying between them. Germline CDR1 LNHDA, CDR2 SQIVND (reference sequence). CDR3 sequence reads: CASSIRGTSNEKLFF. Written as DNA, the CDR3 is TGTGCCAGTAGTATAAGGGGCACTTCTAATGAAAAACTGTTTTTT.

The chain links TRBV28 to TRBJ2-3; perhaps D is TRBD1 or TRBD2 (5 bases each). Germline V gene sequence: CDR1 MDHEN, CDR2 SYDVKM. This CDR3 contains 17 residues. V dropped 5 bases and J dropped 2 bases, with 20 bases sitting between them. The CDR3 is CASSLSRGGWDTDTQYF. The CDR3 region has the DNA TGTGCCAGCAGTCTTAGCCGTGGGGGTTGGGACACAGATACGCAGTATTTT.

The chain is built from TRBV4-1 and TRBJ2-2, with TRBD1 identical over 9 bases. Germline lookup yields CDR1 MGHRA and CDR2 YSYEKL. After removal of 5 bases from V and 1 base from J, the junction contained 2 bases not matched to a gene. The CDR3 totals 15 residues. The CDR3 DNA is TGCGCCAGCAGCGGGGACAGGGTGAACACCGGGGAGCTGTTTTTT. Residues: CASSGDRVNTGELFF.

This CDR3 is CASSLLEISYEQYF. Written as DNA, the CDR3 is TGTGCCAGCAGCCTCCTGGAGATTTCCTACGAGCAGTACTTC. V usage is TRBV5-4 and J usage is TRBJ2-7; D uncertain. CDR1 and CDR2 from the germline V gene are SGHNT and YYREEE (reference sequence). V shed 4 bases and J shed 1 base, with 12 bases lying between them. The CDR3 is 14 residues long.

The sample holds one count of this clone. The chain employs TRBV30 and TRBJ2-2; TRBD2 matches at 10 bases. Trimming took 5 bases from V and 4 from J; bases not matched to a gene: 7. The CDR3 is made up of 15 amino acids. Germline assignment: CDR1 GTSNPN and CDR2 SVGIG (reference sequence). This CDR3 is CAWAWTSGTTGELFF. The CDR3 DNA sequence: TGTGCCTGGGCCTGGACTAGCGGAACCACCGGGGAGCTGTTTTTT.

The chain has TRBV7-3 and TRBJ2-1; tentatively, D is TRBD1 or TRBD2 (5 bases each). Germline V gene lookup returns CDR1 SGHTA and CDR2 FQGTGA. V lost 2 bases to trimming and J lost 3 bases, with 8 bases between them. CDR3 size: 14 residues. In DNA form, the CDR3 reads TGTGCCAGCAGCTTATTGGGGGACTACAATGAGCAGTTCTTC. It specifies CASSLLGDYNEQFF.

This clone was recorded only once. V is TRBV28 and J is TRBJ1-1; 8 positions match TRBD1. CDR1 MDHEN and CDR2 SYDVKM come from the germline V gene. CDR3 length: 15 residues. The V gene end was trimmed by 3 bases and the J gene end by 3 bases; junction bases not matched to a gene: 6. The DNA for the CDR3 is TGTGCCAGCAGTTTTCCCATACAGGGGGACACTGAAGCTTTCTTT. This codes for CASSFPIQGDTEAFF. The full variable domain, its missing parts supplied by reference TRBV28 and TRBJ1-1, is DVKVTQSSRYLVKRTGEKVFLECVQDMDHENMFWYRQDPGLGLRLIYFSYDVKMKEKGDIPEGYSVSREKKERFSLILESASTNQTSMYLCASSFPIQGDTEAFFGQGTRLTVV.

CDR3 residues: CASSHDRGQETQYF. CDR3 nucleotide sequence: TGTGCCAGCAGCCACGACAGGGGGCAAGAGACCCAGTACTTC. The chain has TRBV6-1 and TRBJ2-5; 9 bases fit TRBD1. CDR3 length equals 14 residues. V gave up 6 bases and J gave up 2 bases; unmatched junction bases: 4. Germline-derived CDR1 and CDR2 are MNHNS and SASEGT.

This chain joins TRBV11-2 and TRBJ2-2; TRBD1 aligns across 7 bases. The V segment lost 5 bases and the J segment 1 base; nucleotides outside the gene matches: 1. CDR1 is SGHAT, CDR2 FQNNGV, per germline. CDR3 size: 14 residues. The CDR3 reads CASSGQENTGELFF. The CDR3 region has the DNA TGTGCCAGCAGCGGACAGGAGAACACCGGGGAGCTGTTTTTT. Full variable domain (rest looked up from reference TRBV11-2 and TRBJ2-2): EAGVAQSPRYKIIEKRQSVAFWCNPISGHATLYWYQQILGQGPKLLIQFQNNGVVDDSQLPKDRFSAERLKGVDSTLKIQPAKLEDSAVYLCASSGQENTGELFFGEGSRLTVL.

This clone was observed once. The chain couples TRBV28 to TRBJ2-7; the D is unclear. The CDR3 loop spans 12 amino acids. Germline CDR1 and CDR2: MDHEN and SYDVKM. Deletions cut 10 bases from V and 1 base from J, with 11 bases between. The CDR3 nucleotides read TGTGCCATTTCGACGGAATCCTACGAGCAGTACTTC. Amino acids: CAISTESYEQYF.

V and J are TRBV7-8 and TRBJ2-2, with D perhaps matching TRBD1 (6 bases). Germline loops: CDR1 SGHVS, CDR2 FQNEAQ. Trimming removed 2 bases at V and 5 bases at J, with 9 bases between. CDR3 length: 14 residues. The CDR3 DNA reads as TGTGCCAGCAGCTTACAGGGGCGTACCGGGGAGCTGTTTTTT. Translated: CASSLQGRTGELFF.

The chain employs TRBV6-5 and TRBJ1-1; TRBD1 matches at 7 bases. The CDR3 runs to 13 residues. J gave up 7 bases and V 4 bases, and 6 bases lay outside the gene matches. The germline V gene has CDR1 MNHEY and CDR2 SVGAGI. In DNA, the CDR3 is TGTGCCAGCAGTTCGGGGGGACAGAGTGAAGCTTTCTTT. Protein: CASSSGGQSEAFF.

This chain uses TRBV11-1 with TRBJ2-2; tentative D call: TRBD1 (6 bases). Trimming cost V 1 base and J 2 bases, with 8 bases left between them. CDR3 length equals 15 residues. Germline assignment: CDR1 SGHAT and CDR2 FQDESV (reference sequence). Here the CDR3 reads CASSLGGGNTGELFF. The CDR3 nucleotides read TGTGCCAGCAGCTTAGGAGGGGGAAACACCGGGGAGCTGTTTTTT. Combining the CDR3 with reference TRBV11-1 and TRBJ2-2 gives the whole variable domain EAEVAQSPRYKITEKSQAVAFWCDPISGHATLYWYRQILGQGPELLVQFQDESVVDDSQLPKDRFSAERLKGVDSTLKIQPAELGDSAMYLCASSLGGGNTGELFFGEGSRLTVL.